Below are 12 T cell receptor beta chains sequenced from a single sample in a study of cytomegalovirus exposure and HLA in healthy donors. In the PCR, 60 Vbeta and 13 Jbeta primers were used. Here immunoSEQ multiplex PCR was the method, and the copy in TCRdb shows in-frame clones only, minus some. The table lists 55,000 to 65,000 clones, around 89% of them singletons. Sequencing input: PBMCs. These receptors originate from a man younger than 40 in good health and CMV-seropositive.

The chain combines TRBV5-6 with TRBJ2-3, with TRBD2 identical over 7 bases. CDR3 size: 16 residues. Germline CDR1 is SGHDT and CDR2 is YYEEEE. V lost 2 bases, J lost 0 bases, and 6 bases stayed unmatched. CDR3 protein: CASSLRSGGSTDTQYF. CDR3 nucleotide sequence: TGTGCCAGCAGCTTAAGGTCGGGGGGTAGCACAGATACGCAGTATTTT.

The genes are TRBV30 and TRBJ2-3; TRBD2 might be the D (5 bases). This CDR3 spans 13 amino acids. Trimming pared 4 bases from V and 10 bases from J, leaving 18 bases between. Per the germline V gene, CDR1 is GTSNPN and CDR2 is SVGIG (reference sequence). The CDR3, as DNA: TGTGCCTGGAACGGGCTGAGGGTAGCAGCGCAGTATTTT. This codes for CAWNGLRVAAQYF.

The chain recombines TRBV5-1 with TRBJ1-1; TRBD1 might be the D (6 bases). Looked up from germline, CDR1 is SGHRS and CDR2 is YFSETQ. V was shortened by 1 base and J by 5 bases, with 15 bases between the two germline ends. The CDR3 extends over 15 amino acids. As DNA, the CDR3 is TGCGCCAGCAGCTTGTCGGGAAGGGGGGGAACTGAAGCTTTCTTT. Encoded protein: CASSLSGRGGTEAFF.

The genes are TRBV7-2 and TRBJ2-5, with 9 bases lining up with TRBD2. This CDR3 comprises 15 residues. The germline V gene has CDR1 SGHTA and CDR2 FQGNSA. V lost 2 bases, J lost 5 bases, and 6 bases stayed unmatched. The CDR3 here is CASSLRAGGSETQYF. The CDR3 nucleotides are TGTGCCAGCAGCTTACGTGCGGGAGGGTCTGAGACCCAGTACTTC. Filled out from reference TRBV7-2 and TRBJ2-5, the complete variable domain reads GAGVSQSPSNKVTEKGKDVELRCDPISGHTALYWYRQSLGQGLEFLIYFQGNSAPDKSGLPSDRFSAERTGGSVSTLTIQRTQQEDSAVYLCASSLRAGGSETQYFGPGTRLLVL.

This chain connects TRBV6-5 to TRBJ1-3; no clear D. Germline values: CDR1 MNHEY, CDR2 SVGAGI. The CDR3 runs to 16 residues. V was trimmed by 0 bases and J by 0 bases, leaving 9 bases between them. CDR3 region: CASSYSAGGSGNTIYF. CDR3 DNA sequence: TGTGCCAGCAGTTACTCAGCAGGAGGCTCTGGAAACACCATATATTTT.

CDR3 loop: CASSSISLAGVVDEQFF. CDR3 nucleotide sequence: TGTGCCAGCAGTTCGATCTCACTAGCGGGAGTAGTAGATGAGCAGTTCTTC. The J gene is TRBJ2-1, the V gene TRBV27; 11 bases line up with TRBD2. The CDR3 runs to 17 residues. Germline CDR1 MNHEY, CDR2 SMNVEV (reference sequence). V dropped 4 bases and J dropped 8; count of bases not matched to a gene: 13.

This clone appeared a few times. This rearrangement joins TRBV5-4 to TRBJ1-1; no firm D call. The CDR3 loop spans 13 amino acids. The V and J ends lost 7 bases and 1 base respectively, with 11 bases between them. Germline V CDR1 and CDR2: SGHNT, YYREEE (reference sequence). The CDR3 region is CASSWAGNTEAFF. The CDR3 DNA reads as TGTGCCAGCTCATGGGCAGGGAACACTGAAGCTTTCTTT. Full variable domain (outside the CDR3, taken from reference TRBV5-4 and TRBJ1-1): ETGVTQSPTHLIKTRGQQVTLRCSSQSGHNTVSWYQQALGQGPQFIFQYYREEENGRGNFPPRFSGLQFPNYSSELNVNALELDDSALYLCASSWAGNTEAFFGQGTRLTVV.

The J gene is TRBJ2-5, the V gene TRBV6-5; D gene ambiguous. V shed 6 bases and J shed 5 bases, with 10 bases lying between them. The germline gives CDR1 MNHEY, CDR2 SVGAGI. CDR3 length equals 12 residues. CDR3 nucleotides: TGTGCCAGCAGGAGTCCGTGGGAGACCCAGTACTTC. Its protein is CASRSPWETQYF.

J is TRBJ2-6 and V is TRBV7-2; TRBD1 matches 7 bases. This CDR3 is built from 16 residues. V trimming: 2 bases; J trimming: 0 bases; junction bases outside the gene matches: 1. CDR1 SGHTA and CDR2 FQGNSA come from the germline V gene. The CDR3 loop reads CASSLNRGSGANVLTF. CDR3 in DNA: TGTGCCAGCAGCTTAAACAGGGGCTCTGGGGCCAACGTCCTGACTTTC. The whole variable domain, filled in from reference TRBV7-2 and TRBJ2-6, reads GAGVSQSPSNKVTEKGKDVELRCDPISGHTALYWYRQSLGQGLEFLIYFQGNSAPDKSGLPSDRFSAERTGGSVSTLTIQRTQQEDSAVYLCASSLNRGSGANVLTFGAGSRLTVL.

The V call is TRBV28, the J call TRBJ2-7; TRBD1 matches 9 bases. The CDR3 is 14 residues long. Trimming removed 6 bases from V and 4 bases from J; junction bases left unmatched: 7. CDR1 MDHEN and CDR2 SYDVKM come from the germline V gene. CDR3 nucleotides: TGTGCCAGCAGCCTGGACAGGGGAGGATACGAGCAGTACTTC. This codes for CASSLDRGGYEQYF.

V is TRBV5-6 and J is TRBJ2-5; D call uncertain. Germline lookup yields CDR1 SGHDT and CDR2 YYEEEE. V lost 2 bases and J lost 0, with 11 bases in between. This CDR3 has 15 amino acids. CDR3 residues: CASSLQGADQETQYF. The CDR3 nucleotides read TGTGCCAGCAGCTTACAAGGTGCGGACCAAGAGACCCAGTACTTC.

About this clone: The sample holds other DNA sequences that translate to the same CDR3. J is TRBJ2-1 and V is TRBV5-1; D perhaps matches TRBD1 (6 bases). Germline assignment: CDR1 SGHRS and CDR2 YFSETQ. The CDR3 totals 13 residues. Trimming took 4 bases from V and 6 from J, leaving 11 bases between them. CDR3 amino acids: CASSQGPSNEQFF. The DNA for the CDR3 is TGCGCCAGCAGCCAGGGGCCTAGCAATGAGCAGTTCTTC. Looking up the rest from reference TRBV5-1 and TRBJ2-1 gives the full variable domain: KAGVTQTPRYLIKTRGQQVTLSCSPISGHRSVSWYQQTPGQGLQFLFEYFSETQRNKGNFPGRFSGRQFSNSRSEMNVSTLELGDSALYLCASSQGPSNEQFFGPGTRLTVL.